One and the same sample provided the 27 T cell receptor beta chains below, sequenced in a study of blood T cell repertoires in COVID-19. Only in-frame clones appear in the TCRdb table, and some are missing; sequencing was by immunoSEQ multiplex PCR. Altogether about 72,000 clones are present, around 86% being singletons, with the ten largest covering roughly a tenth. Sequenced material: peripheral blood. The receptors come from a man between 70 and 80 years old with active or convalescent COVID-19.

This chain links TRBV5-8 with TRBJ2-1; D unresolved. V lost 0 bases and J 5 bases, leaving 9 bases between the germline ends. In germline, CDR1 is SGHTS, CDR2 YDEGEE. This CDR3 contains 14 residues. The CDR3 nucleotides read TGTGCCAGCAGCTTGGATATTGTAAACAATGAGCAGTTCTTC. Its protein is CASSLDIVNNEQFF.

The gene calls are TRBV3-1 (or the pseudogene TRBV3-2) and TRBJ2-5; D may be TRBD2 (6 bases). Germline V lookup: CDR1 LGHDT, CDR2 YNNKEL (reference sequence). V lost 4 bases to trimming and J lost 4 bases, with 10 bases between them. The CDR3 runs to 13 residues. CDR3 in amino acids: CASSPGLRETQYF. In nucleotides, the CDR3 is TGTGCCAGCAGCCCGGGACTTCGAGAGACCCAGTACTTC.

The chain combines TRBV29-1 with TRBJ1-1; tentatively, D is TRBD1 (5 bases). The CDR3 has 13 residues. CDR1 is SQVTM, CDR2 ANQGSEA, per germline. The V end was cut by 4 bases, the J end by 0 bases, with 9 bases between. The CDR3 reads CSVVQGMNTEAFF. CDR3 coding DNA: TGCAGCGTTGTTCAGGGCATGAACACTGAAGCTTTCTTT.

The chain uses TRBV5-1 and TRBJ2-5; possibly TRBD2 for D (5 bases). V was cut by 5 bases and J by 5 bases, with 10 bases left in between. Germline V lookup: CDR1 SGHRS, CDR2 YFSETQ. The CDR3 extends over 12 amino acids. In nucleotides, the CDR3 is TGCGCCAGCAGGCGGACGGGGGAGACCCAGTACTTC. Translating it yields CASRRTGETQYF.

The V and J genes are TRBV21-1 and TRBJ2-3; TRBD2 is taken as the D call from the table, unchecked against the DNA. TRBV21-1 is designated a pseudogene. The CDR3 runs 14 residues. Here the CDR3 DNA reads TGTGCCAGCAGCAAGGGGGAGGGCACAGATACGCAGTATTTT. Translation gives CASSKGEGTDTQYF.

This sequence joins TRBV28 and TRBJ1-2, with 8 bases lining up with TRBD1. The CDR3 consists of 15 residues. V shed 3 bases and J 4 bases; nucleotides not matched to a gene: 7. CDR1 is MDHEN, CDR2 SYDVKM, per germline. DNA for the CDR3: TGTGCCAGCAGTTTGGGCAGGGGGCGTCTCTATGGCTACACCTTC. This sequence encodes CASSLGRGRLYGYTF.

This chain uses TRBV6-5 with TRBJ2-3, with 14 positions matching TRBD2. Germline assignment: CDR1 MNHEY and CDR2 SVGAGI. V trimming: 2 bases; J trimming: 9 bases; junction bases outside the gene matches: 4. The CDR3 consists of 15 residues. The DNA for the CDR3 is TGTGCCAGCAGTTACGGACTAGCGGGAGGAAACACGCAGTATTTT. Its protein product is CASSYGLAGGNTQYF.

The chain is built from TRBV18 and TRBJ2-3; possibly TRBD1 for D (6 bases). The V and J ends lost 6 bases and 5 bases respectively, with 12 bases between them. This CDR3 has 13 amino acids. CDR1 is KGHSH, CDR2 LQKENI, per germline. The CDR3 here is CASSPDRQDTQYF. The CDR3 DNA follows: TGTGCCAGCTCCCCTGACAGGCAAGATACGCAGTATTTT.

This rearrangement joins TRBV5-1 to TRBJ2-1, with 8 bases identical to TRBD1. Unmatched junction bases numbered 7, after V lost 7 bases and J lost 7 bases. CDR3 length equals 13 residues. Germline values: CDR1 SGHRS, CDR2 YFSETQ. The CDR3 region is CASGGTGFNEQFF. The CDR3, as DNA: TGCGCCAGCGGAGGGACAGGATTTAATGAGCAGTTCTTC.

CDR3 residues: CASSGQDWNTEAFF. CDR3 in DNA: TGTGCCAGCAGTGGACAGGATTGGAACACTGAAGCTTTCTTT. The rearrangement joins TRBV6-6 to TRBJ1-1, with TRBD1 identical over 7 bases. J gave up 1 base and V 5 bases, and 4 bases lay outside the gene matches. Germline V gives CDR1 MNHNY, CDR2 SVGAGI (reference sequence). CDR3 length: 14 residues.

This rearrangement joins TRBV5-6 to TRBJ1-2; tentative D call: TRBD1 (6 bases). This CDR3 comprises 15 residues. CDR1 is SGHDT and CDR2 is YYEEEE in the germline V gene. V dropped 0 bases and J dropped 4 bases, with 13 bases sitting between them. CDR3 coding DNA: TGTGCCAGCAGCTTGGATCTGGGGGCGGCCTATGGCTACACCTTC. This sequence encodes CASSLDLGAAYGYTF.

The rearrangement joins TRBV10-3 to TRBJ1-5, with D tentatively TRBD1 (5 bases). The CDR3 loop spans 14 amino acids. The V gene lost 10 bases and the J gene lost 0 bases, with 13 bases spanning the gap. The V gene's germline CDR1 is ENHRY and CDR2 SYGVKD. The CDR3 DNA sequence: TGTGCCACCAAGGACACTAATAGCAATCAGCCCCAGCATTTT. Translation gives CATKDTNSNQPQHF.

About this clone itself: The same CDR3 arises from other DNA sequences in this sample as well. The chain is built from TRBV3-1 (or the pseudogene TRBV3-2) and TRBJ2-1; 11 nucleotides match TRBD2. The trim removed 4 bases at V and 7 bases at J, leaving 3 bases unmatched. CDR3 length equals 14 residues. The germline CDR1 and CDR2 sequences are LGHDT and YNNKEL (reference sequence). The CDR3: CASSLRTSGNEQFF. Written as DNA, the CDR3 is TGTGCCAGCAGCCTTCGGACTAGCGGGAATGAGCAGTTCTTC.

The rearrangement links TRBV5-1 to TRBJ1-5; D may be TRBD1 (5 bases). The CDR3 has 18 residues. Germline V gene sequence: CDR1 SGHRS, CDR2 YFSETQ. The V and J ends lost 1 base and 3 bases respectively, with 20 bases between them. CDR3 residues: CASSLWSDPRGDNQPQHF. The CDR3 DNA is TGCGCCAGCAGCTTGTGGTCAGACCCACGGGGGGACAATCAGCCCCAGCATTTT.

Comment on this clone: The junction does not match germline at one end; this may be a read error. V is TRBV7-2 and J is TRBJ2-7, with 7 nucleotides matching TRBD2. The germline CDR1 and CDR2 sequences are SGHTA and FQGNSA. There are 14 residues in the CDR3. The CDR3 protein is CASSLAASSYEQYF. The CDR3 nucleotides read TGTGCCAGCAGCCTAGCGGCTAGCTCCTACGAGCAGTACTTC.

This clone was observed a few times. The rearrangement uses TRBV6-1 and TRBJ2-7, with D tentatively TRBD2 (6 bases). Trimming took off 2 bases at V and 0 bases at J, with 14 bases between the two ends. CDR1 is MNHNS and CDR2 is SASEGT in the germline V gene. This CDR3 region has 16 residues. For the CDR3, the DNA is TGTGCCAGCAGTGAACTTGCGGGGCCCTCCTCCTACGAGCAGTACTTC. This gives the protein CASSELAGPSSYEQYF.

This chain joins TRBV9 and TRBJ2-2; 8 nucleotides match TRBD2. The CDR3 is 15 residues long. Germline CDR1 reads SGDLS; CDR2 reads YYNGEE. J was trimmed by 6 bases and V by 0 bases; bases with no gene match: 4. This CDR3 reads CASSVGASGPGELFF. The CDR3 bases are TGTGCCAGCAGCGTAGGGGCTAGCGGGCCCGGGGAGCTGTTTTTT.

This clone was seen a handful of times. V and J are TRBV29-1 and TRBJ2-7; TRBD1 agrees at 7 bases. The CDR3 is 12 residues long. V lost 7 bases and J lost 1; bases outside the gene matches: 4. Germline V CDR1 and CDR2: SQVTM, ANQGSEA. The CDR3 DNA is TGCAGCGCAGAGGGACAGTCCTACGAGCAGTACTTC. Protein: CSAEGQSYEQYF.

This chain's CDR3 is CASSANLMRGNTIYF. The CDR3 DNA reads TGTGCCAGCAGCGCCAATTTGATGCGGGGAAACACCATATATTTT. The rearrangement links TRBV9 to TRBJ1-3, with no clear D. The CDR3 runs to 15 residues. V was cut by 3 bases and J by 4 bases, with 14 bases left in between. Germline lookup yields CDR1 SGDLS and CDR2 YYNGEE.

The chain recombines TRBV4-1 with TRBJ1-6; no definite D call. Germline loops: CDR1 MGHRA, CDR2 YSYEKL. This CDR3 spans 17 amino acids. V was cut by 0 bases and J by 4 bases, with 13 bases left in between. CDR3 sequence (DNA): TGCGCCAGCAGCCAAGATAGGCGGATTACGTATAATTCACCCCTCCACTTT. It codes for CASSQDRRITYNSPLHF.

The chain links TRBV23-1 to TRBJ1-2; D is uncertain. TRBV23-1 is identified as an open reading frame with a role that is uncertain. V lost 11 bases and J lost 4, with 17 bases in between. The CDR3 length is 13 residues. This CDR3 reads CALTRPRGYGYTF. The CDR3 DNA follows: TGCGCCCTCACCCGTCCTCGGGGCTATGGCTACACCTTC.

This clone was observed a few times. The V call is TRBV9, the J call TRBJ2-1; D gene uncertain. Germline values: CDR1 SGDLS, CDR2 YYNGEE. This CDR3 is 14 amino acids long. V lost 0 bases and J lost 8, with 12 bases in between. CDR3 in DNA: TGTGCCAGCAGCGTAGGTTGGGTTCGGGATGAGCAGTTCTTC. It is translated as CASSVGWVRDEQFF.

The CDR3 region is CASSSPTTGGHQPQHF. The CDR3 DNA is TGCGCCAGCAGCTCCCCTACGACAGGGGGCCATCAGCCCCAGCATTTT. The chain links TRBV5-1 to TRBJ1-5; 10 bases match TRBD1. J lost 5 bases, V lost 3 bases, and 8 bases had no gene match. The CDR3 has 16 amino acids. CDR1 SGHRS and CDR2 YFSETQ come from the germline V gene.

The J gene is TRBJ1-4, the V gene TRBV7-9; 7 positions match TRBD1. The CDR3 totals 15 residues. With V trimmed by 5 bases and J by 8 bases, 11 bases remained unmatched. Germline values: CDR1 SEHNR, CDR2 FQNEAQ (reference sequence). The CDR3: CASSSRTGLGEKLFF. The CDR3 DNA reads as TGTGCCAGCAGCAGCCGGACAGGCCTAGGGGAAAAACTGTTTTTT.

The CDR3: CASSLQGSFPQDTQYF. In DNA form, the CDR3 reads TGCGCCAGCAGCCTACAGGGTTCATTCCCTCAGGATACGCAGTATTTT. The chain couples TRBV5-1 to TRBJ2-3, with a possible D match to TRBD1 (6 bases). The CDR3 sequence is 16 residues long. CDR1 is SGHRS, CDR2 YFSETQ, per germline. V lost 4 bases and J 6 bases, leaving 21 bases between the germline ends. Full variable domain (missing parts from reference TRBV5-1 and TRBJ2-3): KAGVTQTPRYLIKTRGQQVTLSCSPISGHRSVSWYQQTPGQGLQFLFEYFSETQRNKGNFPGRFSGRQFSNSRSEMNVSTLELGDSALYLCASSLQGSFPQDTQYFGPGTRLTVL.

CDR3 sequence: CAWPGTGNTEAFF. The CDR3 DNA reads TGTGCCTGGCCTGGGACAGGGAACACTGAAGCTTTCTTT. V usage is TRBV30 and J usage is TRBJ1-1; 8 nucleotides match TRBD1. J lost 1 base, V lost 5 bases, and 3 bases had no gene match. CDR1 GTSNPN and CDR2 SVGIG come from the germline V gene (reference sequence). This CDR3 spans 13 amino acids.

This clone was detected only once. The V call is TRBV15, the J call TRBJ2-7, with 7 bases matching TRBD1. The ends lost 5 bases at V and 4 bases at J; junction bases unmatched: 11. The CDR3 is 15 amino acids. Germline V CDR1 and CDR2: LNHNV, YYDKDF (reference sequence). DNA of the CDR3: TGTGCCACCAGCCTGGTCGGGACAGAAGTATACGAGCAGTACTTC. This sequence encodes CATSLVGTEVYEQYF.